A selection of T cell receptor beta chains follows, all from one sample in a study of shared clonotypes between healthy human individuals. Assay used: immunoSEQ multiplex PCR; TCRdb lists only in-frame clones, some missing. The table has roughly 640,000 clones, almost 97% seen once; the top ten hold approximately 0.057%. The sequenced material came from naive CD4+ T cells sorted from blood. These receptors came from a woman aged 30 to 39 in good health. Both conserved end residues are part of each CDR3. Each record gives: clone size, V gene, D gene, J gene, CDR3 protein, CDR3 DNA. The D gene is left open where the match is weak. A clone size is listed for some rows: how often the clone was seen (once, few, many), or a class if it is expanded.

NA	TRBV15	TRBD1	TRBJ1-3	CATSRDRGQGSNTIYF	TGTGCCACCAGCAGAGATCGGGGACAGGGCAGCAACACCATATATTTT
NA	TRBV28	TRBD2	TRBJ2-1	CASSPGPPGGNEQFF	TGTGCCAGCAGCCCGGGACCCCCGGGGGGCAATGAGCAGTTCTTC
NA	TRBV28	NA	TRBJ1-1	CASSQGQANTEAFF	TGTGCCAGCAGTCAGGGACAAGCAAACACTGAAGCTTTCTTT
NA	TRBV29-1	NA	TRBJ2-5	CSVHRGGETQYF	TGCAGCGTCCACAGGGGAGGAGAGACCCAGTACTTC
NA	TRBV28	NA	TRBJ2-6	CASSPHRAYSGANVLTF	TGTGCCAGCAGTCCGCACCGAGCATACTCTGGGGCCAACGTCCTGACTTTC
once	TRBV5-1	NA	TRBJ2-7	CASSLVVRDEQYF	TGCGCCAGCAGCTTGGTTGTCCGGGACGAGCAGTACTTC
NA	TRBV10-3	NA	TRBJ2-4	CAISGAGDLQNIQYF	TGTGCCATCAGTGGGGCCGGGGACCTCCAAAACATTCAGTACTTC
NA	TRBV9	NA	TRBJ2-3	CASSARGFVTDTQYF	TGTGCCAGCAGCGCAAGGGGGTTCGTCACAGATACGCAGTATTTT
NA	TRBV7-6	TRBD1	TRBJ1-2	CASSSYTGEGYTF	TGTGCCAGCAGCTCCTATACAGGGGAGGGCTACACCTTC
NA	TRBV6-1	TRBD1	TRBJ2-5	CASSLGTGDVETQYF	TGTGCCAGCAGTTTGGGGACAGGGGATGTGGAGACCCAGTACTTC
NA	TRBV7-8	NA	TRBJ1-2	CASSLKTGAYGYTF	TGTGCCAGCAGCTTAAAGACAGGAGCGTATGGCTACACCTTC
NA	TRBV6-5	TRBD2	TRBJ2-7	CASSYSRVAGNSEQYF	TGTGCCAGCAGTTACTCTAGGGTAGCGGGAAACAGCGAGCAGTACTTC
NA	TRBV29-1	TRBD2	TRBJ2-5	CSVAFSGRSETQYF	TGCAGCGTTGCTTTTAGCGGGAGATCAGAGACCCAGTACTTC
NA	TRBV7-9	NA	TRBJ2-7	CASSLAGANYEQYF	TGTGCCAGCAGCTTAGCGGGGGCGAACTACGAGCAGTACTTC
NA	TRBV10-3	TRBD1	TRBJ2-7	CATLTGTGGSYEQYF	TGTGCCACATTGACCGGGACAGGGGGATCTTACGAGCAGTACTTC
NA	TRBV7-3	NA	TRBJ2-7	CASSLASSYEQYF	TGTGCCAGCAGCTTGGCGTCGAGTTACGAGCAGTACTTC
NA	TRBV18	TRBD2	TRBJ2-3	CASSPQPPGLLADTQYF	TGTGCCAGCTCACCACAACCGCCGGGACTACTCGCGGATACGCAGTATTTT
once	TRBV5-1	NA	TRBJ1-1	CASSLVLSQNTEAFF	TGCGCCAGCAGCTTGGTCCTGAGTCAGAACACTGAAGCTTTCTTT
NA	TRBV5-1	NA	TRBJ2-7	CASSGGGEQYF	TGCGCCAGCAGCGGTGGCGGCGAGCAGTACTTC
NA	TRBV19	NA	TRBJ1-5	CASSIRSLNQPQHF	TGTGCCAGTAGTATAAGGTCCCTCAATCAGCCCCAGCATTTT
NA	TRBV7-7	NA	TRBJ2-7	CASANGYEQYF	TGTGCCAGTGCGAACGGCTACGAGCAGTACTTC
NA	TRBV5-1	NA	TRBJ1-1	CASRILGQGNTEAFF	TGCGCCAGCCGAATATTAGGGCAGGGGAACACTGAAGCTTTCTTT
NA	TRBV5-1	NA	TRBJ1-5	CASSLRENQPQHF	TGCGCCAGCAGCTTACGGGAAAATCAGCCCCAGCATTTT
NA	TRBV10-3	TRBD1	TRBJ2-7	CAISGDSSSYEQYF	TGTGCCATCAGTGGGGACAGCAGCTCCTACGAGCAGTACTTC
once	TRBV14	NA	TRBJ2-5	CAMAASVEETQYF	TGTGCCATGGCGGCTAGCGTAGAAGAGACCCAGTACTTC
NA	TRBV6-1	TRBD2	TRBJ2-7	CASSEIPGLAGDEQYF	TGTGCCAGCAGTGAAATCCCAGGACTAGCGGGAGACGAGCAGTACTTC
NA	TRBV28	NA	TRBJ2-7	CASIGATPYEQYF	TGTGCCAGCATAGGGGCAACACCATACGAGCAGTACTTC
NA	TRBV5-1	NA	TRBJ1-2	CASSFDQEAVYGYTF	TGCGCCAGCAGCTTCGACCAGGAAGCGGTCTATGGCTACACCTTC
NA	TRBV29-1	TRBD2	TRBJ2-1	CSTYMAAGITYNEQFF	TGCAGCACCTACATGGCAGCGGGAATTACCTACAATGAGCAGTTCTTC
NA	TRBV11-3	NA	TRBJ2-2	CASSLDGRTTNTGELFF	TGTGCCAGCAGCTTAGATGGAAGGACTACAAACACCGGGGAGCTGTTTTTT
NA	TRBV7-8	NA	TRBJ1-5	CASSLGRGARNQPQHF	TGTGCCAGCAGCTTAGGTCGGGGGGCGCGGAATCAGCCCCAGCATTTT
NA	TRBV19	NA	TRBJ2-3	CASSIRQGIGSDTQYF	TGTGCCAGTAGTATCCGGCAGGGGATAGGCTCGGATACGCAGTATTTT
NA	TRBV5-1	NA	TRBJ2-3	CASSLRAADTQYF	TGCGCCAGCAGCTTGCGTGCGGCAGATACGCAGTATTTT
NA	TRBV2	NA	TRBJ2-3	CASGTDSPQAPRHF	TGTGCCAGCGGGACCGACTCCCCCCAGGCCCCCCGGCATTTT
NA	TRBV28	TRBD2	TRBJ2-1	CASSFGGRGWNEQFF	TGTGCCAGCAGTTTTGGCGGGAGAGGATGGAATGAGCAGTTCTTC
NA	TRBV4-1	TRBD2	TRBJ2-1	CASSQISGRMAYNEQFF	TGCGCCAGCAGCCAGATTAGCGGGAGGATGGCCTACAATGAGCAGTTCTTC
NA	TRBV18	NA	TRBJ1-2	CASSPSQGNLSHYGYTF	TGTGCCAGCTCACCAAGCCAGGGCAATCTATCCCACTATGGCTACACCTTC
NA	TRBV28	NA	TRBJ2-3	CASRSTSTDTQYF	TGTGCCAGCAGATCGACTAGCACAGATACGCAGTATTTT
NA	TRBV10-1	NA	TRBJ1-1	CASSERGMNTEAFF	TGCGCCAGCAGTGAGAGGGGCATGAACACTGAAGCTTTCTTT
NA	TRBV7-8	NA	TRBJ1-1	CASSNRDRGGTEAFF	TGTGCCAGCAGCAACCGGGACCGCGGGGGCACTGAAGCTTTCTTT
NA	TRBV5-1	TRBD1	TRBJ2-2	CASSPGQGIGELFF	TGCGCCAGCAGCCCGGGACAGGGAATCGGGGAGCTGTTTTTT
NA	TRBV2	TRBD1	TRBJ1-2	CASRGGGTANYGYTF	TGTGCCAGCAGAGGAGGCGGGACAGCTAACTATGGCTACACCTTC
NA	TRBV28	TRBD1	TRBJ2-7	CARYPGQGSYEQYF	TGTGCCAGATATCCGGGACAGGGATCCTACGAGCAGTACTTC
NA	TRBV18	NA	TRBJ2-7	CASSQDRDEQYF	TGTGCCAGCTCCCAAGACAGAGACGAGCAGTACTTC
NA	TRBV19	TRBD1	TRBJ2-2	CASSGDDRGGITGELFF	TGTGCCAGTAGTGGCGACGACAGGGGCGGGATCACCGGGGAGCTGTTTTTT
once	TRBV27	NA	TRBJ2-5	CASSLLGLSQETQYF	TGTGCCAGCAGTCTCCTTGGACTATCCCAAGAGACCCAGTACTTC
NA	TRBV28	TRBD1	TRBJ1-5	CASSLLQGTHQPQHF	TGTGCCAGCAGTTTATTACAGGGGACACATCAGCCCCAGCATTTT
NA	TRBV6-1	TRBD2	TRBJ2-1	CASRDLGLAGGEQFF	TGTGCCAGCAGGGACCTGGGACTAGCGGGAGGAGAGCAGTTCTTC
NA	TRBV6-1	NA	TRBJ1-5	CASSVGSPATWKPQHF	TGTGCCAGCAGTGTAGGTAGCCCCGCTACATGGAAGCCCCAGCATTTT
NA	TRBV7-9	NA	TRBJ2-7	CASSLKRQAQGSYYEQYF	TGTGCCAGCAGCTTAAAGCGTCAAGCACAGGGAAGTTACTACGAGCAGTACTTC
NA	TRBV11-2	TRBD1	TRBJ2-7	CASSLAGQGFYEQYF	TGTGCCAGCTCCTTAGCGGGACAGGGGTTCTACGAGCAGTACTTC
NA	TRBV7-8	NA	TRBJ1-1	CASSLVRGVFSTEAFF	TGTGCCAGCAGCTTAGTTCGGGGGGTATTTTCCACTGAAGCTTTCTTT
NA	TRBV2	NA	TRBJ2-2	CASSGQGGANTGELFF	TGTGCCAGCAGTGGGCAGGGGGGCGCGAACACCGGGGAGCTGTTTTTT
NA	TRBV28	NA	TRBJ1-5	CASSPLSYRRSNQPQHF	TGTGCCAGCAGTCCCTTGTCGTATAGGCGAAGCAATCAGCCCCAGCATTTT
NA	TRBV27	NA	TRBJ2-1	CASSLLGGGNEQFF	TGTGCCAGCAGTTTATTAGGAGGGGGGAATGAGCAGTTCTTC